This T cell receptor (beta chain) comes out of a study of T cell responses to AZD1222 COVID-19 vaccine. Study-level points and caveats: Females made up more of the donors, who were largely white British, and clonal diversity may have come out too low.

Comment on this clone: Its antigen remains unknown.

The V end was cut by 2 bases, the J end by 4 bases, with 5 bases between. The V gene's germline CDR1 is MNHEY and CDR2 SVGEGT. This CDR3 spans 12 amino acids. Clones were sequenced by immunoSEQ multiplex PCR, and TCRdb holds only the in-frame ones, with some missing. The repertoire holds 150,000 to 200,000 clones, 90% seen once, with roughly 6% in the top ten. V gene TRBV6-2 or TRBV6-3 combines with J gene TRBJ1-2; D call uncertain. This receptor was taken from an adult in good health. The material was peripheral blood, obtained on day 0 of AZD1222 vaccination. The CDR3 nucleotides read TGTGCCAGCAGTTACCAGAGCTATGGCTACACCTTC. Its protein is CASSYQSYGYTF.